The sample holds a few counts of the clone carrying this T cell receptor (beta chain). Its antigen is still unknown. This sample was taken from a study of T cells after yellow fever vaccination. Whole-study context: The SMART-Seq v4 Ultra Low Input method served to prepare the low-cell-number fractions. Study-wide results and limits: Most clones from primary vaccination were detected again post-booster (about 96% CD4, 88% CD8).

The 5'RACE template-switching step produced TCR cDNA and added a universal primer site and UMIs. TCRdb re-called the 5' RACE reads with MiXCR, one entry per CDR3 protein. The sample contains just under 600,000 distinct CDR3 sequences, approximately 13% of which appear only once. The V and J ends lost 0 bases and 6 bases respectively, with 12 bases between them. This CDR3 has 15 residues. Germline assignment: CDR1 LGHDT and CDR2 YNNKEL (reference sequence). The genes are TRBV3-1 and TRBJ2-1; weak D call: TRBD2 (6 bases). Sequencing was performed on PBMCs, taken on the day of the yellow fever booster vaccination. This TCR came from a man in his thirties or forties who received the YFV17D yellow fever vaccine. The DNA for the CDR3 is TGTGCCAGCAGCCAAGATTCGGGGGTGAGCAATGAGCAGTTCTTC. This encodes CASSQDSGVSNEQFF.